A selection of T cell receptor beta chains follows, all from one sample in a study of human T cells and chemical hapten exposure. TCRdb processed the 5' RACE reads anew with MiXCR; each CDR3 protein has one entry. This sample has more than 60,000 distinct CDR3 sequences, with less than 20% found just once. These receptors all stem from a female donor in good health. The CDR3 runs from the conserved cysteine through the conserved F or W. D genes are given only for firm matches. Size values are once, few and many counts, or a class for expanded clones, and some rows have none.

v_call	j_call	clone_size	d_call	cdr3_aa	cdr3_nt
TRBV2	TRBJ2-5	.	.	CASSYRGGLLQETQYF	TGTGCCAGCAGTTATCGAGGGGGACTGCTCCAAGAGACCCAGTACTTC
TRBV27	TRBJ1-1	.	TRBD1	CASSSGTGGGTEAFF	TGTGCCAGCAGTTCCGGGACAGGGGGGGGGACTGAAGCTTTCTTT
TRBV10-3	TRBJ2-7	few	.	CAISSDSYEQYF	TGTGCCATCAGTTCCGATAGTTACGAGCAGTACTTC
TRBV28	TRBJ2-3	many	.	CASSSPPGGTDTQYF	TGTGCCAGCAGTTCCCCCCCGGGGGGCACAGATACGCAGTATTTT
TRBV27	TRBJ1-1	.	.	CASSPLPNTEAFF	TGTGCCAGCAGTCCCCTACCGAACACTGAAGCTTTCTTT
TRBV20-1	TRBJ2-7	.	TRBD2	CSASPVDRASGREQYF	TGCAGTGCTAGCCCGGTCGACCGTGCTAGCGGGAGAGAGCAGTACTTC
TRBV2	TRBJ2-5	few	.	CASSERVGREQETQYF	TGTGCCAGCAGTGAAAGGGTGGGTAGGGAACAAGAGACCCAGTACTTC
TRBV4-3	TRBJ2-3	many	.	CASSQDRGTDTQYF	TGCGCCAGCAGCCAAGATCGGGGCACAGATACGCAGTATTTT
TRBV6-2/TRBV6-3	TRBJ1-6	.	TRBD1	CASSYSLDRGDSPLHF	TGTGCCAGCAGTTACTCGTTGGACAGGGGTGATTCACCCCTCCACTTT
TRBV7-9	TRBJ2-7	.	TRBD2	CASSPGLAGLPPYEQYF	TGTGCCAGCAGTCCTGGGTTAGCGGGGCTTCCGCCCTACGAGCAGTACTTC
TRBV7-2	TRBJ2-3	few	.	CASSSNRGPDTQYF	TGTGCCAGCAGCTCAAATCGGGGGCCAGATACGCAGTATTTT
TRBV29-1	TRBJ2-6	.	.	CSVEGGANVLTF	TGCAGCGTTGAGGGTGGGGCCAACGTCCTGACTTTC
TRBV27	TRBJ2-3	.	.	CASSPSYSSTDTQYF	TGTGCCAGCAGCCCTAGTTACTCCAGCACAGATACGCAGTATTTT
TRBV3-1	TRBJ2-7	medium-sized	.	CASSPLRNQNYF	TGTGCCAGCAGCCCCCTCCGGAACCAGAACTACTTC
TRBV5-1	TRBJ1-3	few	.	CASSVDGASGNTIYF	TGCGCCAGCAGCGTGGACGGAGCCTCTGGAAACACCATATATTTT
TRBV5-5	TRBJ1-5	.	.	CASSQLGVTQPQHF	TGTGCCAGCAGTCAATTGGGGGTGACTCAGCCCCAGCATTTT
TRBV10-3	TRBJ2-1	few	TRBD2	CAISDKREGPRHEQFF	TGTGCCATCAGTGATAAGCGGGAGGGCCCGAGACATGAGCAGTTCTTC
TRBV7-6	TRBJ2-3	.	.	CASSLNPVGTQYF	TGTGCCAGCAGCTTAAATCCAGTTGGTACGCAGTATTTT
TRBV6-1	TRBJ2-3	many	.	CASTSARRGTDTQYF	TGTGCCAGCACTAGTGCCCGACGGGGCACAGATACGCAGTATTTT
TRBV6-5	TRBJ1-6	few	.	CASRPRTTFYNSPLHF	TGTGCCAGCAGGCCCCGAACAACCTTCTATAATTCACCCCTCCACTTT
TRBV28	TRBJ2-2	few	.	CASSLRAQELFF	TGTGCCAGCAGTCTTAGGGCACAAGAGCTGTTTTTT
TRBV28	TRBJ2-2	.	TRBD2	CASSFGGARVTGELFF	TGTGCCAGCAGTTTCGGGGGGGCGCGGGTCACCGGGGAGCTGTTTTTT
TRBV20-1	TRBJ1-2	few	.	CSATNNYGYTF	TGCAGTGCTACAAATAACTATGGCTACACCTTC
TRBV13	TRBJ2-2	.	TRBD1	CASSLGQGRNTGELFF	TGTGCCAGCAGCTTGGGACAGGGACGAAACACCGGGGAGCTGTTTTTT
TRBV7-9	TRBJ1-1	.	TRBD1	CAIQGDGVNTEAFF	TGTGCCATTCAGGGGGACGGGGTGAACACTGAAGCTTTCTTT
TRBV20-1	TRBJ2-1	many	.	CSATGDRKSPNEQFF	TGCAGTGCAACGGGGGACCGCAAATCACCGAATGAGCAGTTCTTC
TRBV6-5	TRBJ1-1	.	.	CASSPSDSLNTEAFF	TGTGCCAGCAGTCCGTCGGACAGCTTGAACACTGAAGCTTTCTTT
TRBV29-1	TRBJ1-1	many	TRBD1	CSVLQGATEAFF	TGCAGCGTACTCCAGGGGGCCACTGAAGCTTTCTTT
TRBV20-1	TRBJ2-1	few	TRBD2	CSALIAGGPSNEQFF	TGCAGTGCTTTAATAGCGGGAGGGCCATCAAATGAGCAGTTCTTC
TRBV27	TRBJ1-6	few	TRBD1	CASSQQGGGNSPLHF	TGTGCCAGCAGTCAACAGGGGGGCGGGAATTCACCCCTCCACTTT
TRBV2	TRBJ1-5	few	TRBD1	CASSDWTGRHF	TGTGCCAGCAGTGACTGGACAGGAAGGCATTTT
TRBV30	TRBJ2-5	.	.	CAWRGLSEETQYF	TGTGCCTGGAGAGGACTTTCGGAAGAGACCCAGTACTTC
TRBV4-1	TRBJ1-2	few	.	CASSQDRTSYGYTF	TGCGCCAGCAGCCAAGACAGGACAAGCTATGGCTACACCTTC
TRBV9	TRBJ2-3	.	TRBD2	CASSGTSGYTDTQYF	TGTGCCAGCAGCGGAACTAGCGGGTACACAGATACGCAGTATTTT
TRBV13	TRBJ2-3	.	.	CASSLASGTPTDTQYF	TGTGCCAGCAGCTTAGCATCGGGGACCCCCACAGATACGCAGTATTTT
TRBV20-1	TRBJ1-1	.	.	CSAGGEWLGIF	TGCAGTGCCGGGGGGGAGTGGCTCGGGATCTTT
TRBV6-1	TRBJ1-5	.	TRBD1	CASSEDRRNQPQHF	TGTGCCAGCAGTGAGGACAGGCGCAATCAGCCCCAGCATTTT
TRBV3-1	TRBJ1-1	.	.	CASSQTRTEAFF	TGTGCCAGCAGCCAAACAAGAACTGAAGCTTTCTTT
TRBV5-1	TRBJ2-5	.	TRBD2	CASSLEASGGRAQYF	TGCGCCAGCAGCTTGGAGGCTAGCGGGGGTCGGGCCCAGTACTTC
TRBV18	TRBJ1-2	few	TRBD1	CASSPAGGTNYGYTF	TGTGCCAGCTCACCGGCAGGGGGGACAAACTATGGCTACACCTTC
TRBV28	TRBJ1-5	.	.	CARHQGNSNQPQHF	TGTGCCAGGCATCAGGGAAATAGCAATCAGCCCCAGCATTTT
TRBV6-5	TRBJ1-5	few	TRBD1	CASKPDREGGSNQPQHF	TGTGCCAGCAAGCCGGACAGGGAAGGTGGGAGCAATCAGCCCCAGCATTTT
TRBV11-2	TRBJ2-5	.	.	CASSLESQGTQYF	TGTGCCAGCAGCTTAGAATCTCAGGGGACCCAGTACTTC
TRBV20-1	TRBJ2-3	many	TRBD1	CSARSGQGSTDTQYF	TGCAGTGCTAGATCGGGACAGGGGAGTACAGATACGCAGTATTTT
TRBV6-2/TRBV6-3	TRBJ1-5	medium-sized	.	CASSYRDNQPQHF	TGTGCCAGCAGTTACCGGGACAATCAGCCCCAGCATTTT
TRBV5-1	TRBJ2-1	few	TRBD2	CASSQIVQGGPNEQFF	TGCGCCAGCAGCCAAATTGTGCAGGGAGGGCCAAATGAGCAGTTCTTC
TRBV29-1	TRBJ2-7	.	TRBD1	CSVGDRTSYEQYF	TGCAGCGTTGGGGACAGGACCTCCTACGAGCAGTACTTC
TRBV19	TRBJ2-6	.	.	CASSIAETGANVLTF	TGTGCCAGTAGTATAGCAGAGACTGGGGCCAACGTCCTGACTTTC
TRBV7-2	TRBJ2-3	few	.	CASSLGVSDTQYF	TGTGCCAGCAGCCTAGGGGTATCAGATACGCAGTATTTT
TRBV9	TRBJ1-2	few	.	CASSVGGIGPNYGYTF	TGTGCCAGCAGCGTAGGAGGGATTGGGCCTAACTATGGCTACACCTTC
TRBV20-1	TRBJ2-7	.	.	CSAREPTSGDSYEQYF	TGCAGTGCTCGGGAACCGACTAGTGGAGACTCCTACGAGCAGTACTTC
TRBV27	TRBJ2-7	few	TRBD1	CASSLYRGNYGQYF	TGTGCCAGCAGTTTATACAGGGGGAACTACGGGCAGTACTTC
TRBV12-3/TRBV12-4	TRBJ1-5	few	TRBD1	CASSGTGAGQPQHF	TGTGCCAGCAGCGGGACAGGGGCCGGTCAGCCCCAGCATTTT
TRBV28	TRBJ1-2	.	.	CASRGTRYGYTF	TGTGCCAGCAGAGGGACTCGCTATGGCTACACCTTC
TRBV14	TRBJ1-1	many	.	CASSQGRGIWTEAFF	TGTGCCAGCAGCCAAGGGCGGGGAATTTGGACTGAAGCTTTCTTT
TRBV5-4	TRBJ2-5	.	TRBD2	CASSAGTSGNGETQYF	TGTGCCAGCAGCGCAGGGACTAGCGGGAACGGAGAGACCCAGTACTTC
TRBV11-3	TRBJ2-5	.	.	CASSSRSAGETQYF	TGTGCCAGCAGCTCCAGATCGGCCGGGGAGACCCAGTACTTC
TRBV7-9	TRBJ1-2	few	.	CASSSREGRPANYGYTF	TGTGCCAGCAGCTCCAGGGAGGGGAGGCCAGCTAACTATGGCTACACCTTC
TRBV6-6	TRBJ1-5	few	TRBD1	CAALGTGAGWSNQPQHF	TGTGCCGCCTTAGGGACAGGGGCCGGGTGGAGCAATCAGCCCCAGCATTTT